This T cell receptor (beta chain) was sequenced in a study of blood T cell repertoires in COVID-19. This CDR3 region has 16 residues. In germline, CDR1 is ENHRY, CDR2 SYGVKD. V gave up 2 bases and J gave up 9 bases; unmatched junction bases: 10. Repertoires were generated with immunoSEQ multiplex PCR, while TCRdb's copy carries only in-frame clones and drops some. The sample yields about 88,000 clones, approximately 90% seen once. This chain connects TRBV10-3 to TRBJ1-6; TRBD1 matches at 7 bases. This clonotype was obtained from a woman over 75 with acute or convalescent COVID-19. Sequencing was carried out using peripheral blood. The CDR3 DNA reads TGTGCCATCAGTGAGGGCCTTTCAGGGGGTAGTTCACCCCTCCACTTT. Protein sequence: CAISEGLSGGSSPLHF.